This is a list of T cell receptor beta chains from one sample in a study of blood T cell repertoires in COVID-19. The assay was immunoSEQ multiplex PCR, and TCRdb's table has in-frame clones only and misses some. The table includes roughly 70,000 clones, around 86% detected once. Material for sequencing was peripheral blood. These receptor sequences come from a man aged 70-80 years with active COVID-19. CDR3s include the opening cysteine and the closing phenylalanine or tryptophan. The order of the fields is clone size, D gene, V gene, J gene, CDR3 protein, CDR3 DNA. A D gene is named only where the DNA matches it firmly. Some rows have no size entry. The others give once, few or many, or a class for an expanded clone.

clone size: .; D gene: .; V gene: TRBV7-9; J gene: TRBJ1-1; CDR3 protein: CASSLRRGGTEAFF; CDR3 DNA: TGTGCCAGCAGCTTAAGGCGGGGGGGCACTGAAGCTTTCTTT
clone size: .; D gene: .; V gene: TRBV7-3; J gene: TRBJ2-5; CDR3 protein: CASSPGGGEETQYF; CDR3 DNA: TGTGCCAGCAGCCCCGGAGGCGGGGAAGAGACCCAGTACTTC
clone size: .; D gene: TRBD2; V gene: TRBV4-1; J gene: TRBJ2-7; CDR3 protein: CASSHHPGLPAYEQYF; CDR3 DNA: TGCGCCAGCAGCCACCACCCGGGACTACCAGCCTACGAGCAGTACTTC
clone size: .; D gene: .; V gene: TRBV4-3; J gene: TRBJ1-5; CDR3 protein: CASSQDWGSHQPQHF; CDR3 DNA: TGCGCCAGCAGCCAAGATTGGGGCAGTCATCAGCCCCAGCATTTT
clone size: .; D gene: TRBD2; V gene: TRBV30; J gene: TRBJ2-3; CDR3 protein: CAWSVPRGGPDTQYF; CDR3 DNA: TGTGCCTGGAGTGTTCCTCGGGGGGGACCAGATACGCAGTATTTT
clone size: .; D gene: .; V gene: TRBV30; J gene: TRBJ1-2; CDR3 protein: CAWSGGLNYGYTF; CDR3 DNA: TGTGCCTGGAGTGGCGGCCTTAACTATGGCTACACCTTC
clone size: .; D gene: TRBD2; V gene: TRBV19; J gene: TRBJ2-5; CDR3 protein: CASSMTGRASGPGRETQYF; CDR3 DNA: TGTGCCAGTAGTATGACGGGGAGGGCTAGCGGGCCCGGGCGGGAGACCCAGTACTTC
clone size: few; D gene: .; V gene: TRBV19; J gene: TRBJ1-3; CDR3 protein: CASSVGAGPGNTIYF; CDR3 DNA: TGTGCCAGTAGTGTCGGAGCAGGGCCTGGAAACACCATATATTTT
clone size: .; D gene: .; V gene: TRBV9; J gene: TRBJ1-6; CDR3 protein: CASSVGRRNSPLHF; CDR3 DNA: TGTGCCAGCAGCGTAGGGCGGAGAAATTCACCCCTCCACTTT
clone size: .; D gene: .; V gene: TRBV21-1; J gene: TRBJ1-1; CDR3 protein: CASSTRQGARKAFF; CDR3 DNA: TGTGCCAGCAGCACAAGACAGGGGGCTAGGAAAGCTTTCTTT
clone size: .; D gene: TRBD1; V gene: TRBV15; J gene: TRBJ1-2; CDR3 protein: CATSSGQGENYGYTF; CDR3 DNA: TGTGCCACCAGCAGCGGACAGGGGGAAAACTATGGCTACACCTTC
clone size: .; D gene: TRBD1; V gene: TRBV3-1/TRBV3-2; J gene: TRBJ1-4; CDR3 protein: CASSQTGTGPEKLFF; CDR3 DNA: TGTGCCAGCAGCCAGACCGGGACAGGGCCAGAAAAACTGTTTTTT
clone size: .; D gene: TRBD1; V gene: TRBV7-8; J gene: TRBJ1-1; CDR3 protein: CASSPSRGQGANTEAFF; CDR3 DNA: TGTGCCAGCAGCCCATCACGGGGGCAGGGGGCGAACACTGAAGCTTTCTTT
clone size: .; D gene: .; V gene: TRBV24-1; J gene: TRBJ2-3; CDR3 protein: CATSDPGRGATDTQYF; CDR3 DNA: TGTGCCACCAGTGACCCAGGGAGGGGGGCCACAGATACGCAGTATTTT
clone size: .; D gene: TRBD2; V gene: TRBV4-3; J gene: TRBJ2-7; CDR3 protein: CASSQDSGTIKYF; CDR3 DNA: TGCGCCAGCAGCCAAGATTCCGGGACTATCAAGTACTTC
clone size: .; D gene: TRBD2; V gene: TRBV19; J gene: TRBJ2-5; CDR3 protein: CASSIPGLGGGLETQYF; CDR3 DNA: TGTGCCAGTAGTATCCCCGGACTCGGGGGGGGGCTGGAGACCCAGTACTTC
clone size: .; D gene: .; V gene: TRBV6-5; J gene: TRBJ1-4; CDR3 protein: CASSSRAPQEKLFF; CDR3 DNA: TGTGCCAGCAGTTCCCGAGCCCCTCAAGAAAAACTGTTTTTT
clone size: .; D gene: .; V gene: TRBV6-2/TRBV6-3; J gene: TRBJ1-1; CDR3 protein: CASSYPGGAEAFF; CDR3 DNA: TGTGCCAGCAGTTACCCCGGGGGGGCTGAAGCTTTCTTT
clone size: .; D gene: TRBD1; V gene: TRBV19; J gene: TRBJ2-7; CDR3 protein: CASSPTGNTYEQYF; CDR3 DNA: TGTGCCAGTAGCCCGACAGGGAACACCTACGAGCAGTACTTC
clone size: .; D gene: TRBD2; V gene: TRBV11-3; J gene: TRBJ2-5; CDR3 protein: CASTGGETQYF; CDR3 DNA: TGTGCCAGCACGGGGGGAGAGACCCAGTACTTC
clone size: .; D gene: TRBD1; V gene: TRBV24-1; J gene: TRBJ2-1; CDR3 protein: CATSDFRGTGHNEQFF; CDR3 DNA: TGTGCCACCAGTGATTTTCGGGGGACAGGGCACAATGAGCAGTTCTTC
clone size: .; D gene: TRBD2; V gene: TRBV11-3; J gene: TRBJ2-5; CDR3 protein: CASSLKGRGDQYF; CDR3 DNA: TGTGCCAGCAGCTTAAAGGGCCGGGGGGACCAGTACTTC
clone size: .; D gene: .; V gene: TRBV2; J gene: TRBJ2-7; CDR3 protein: CASAPWPGEPYEQYF; CDR3 DNA: TGTGCCAGCGCCCCGTGGCCAGGCGAGCCATACGAGCAGTACTTC
clone size: .; D gene: .; V gene: TRBV19; J gene: TRBJ1-2; CDR3 protein: CASSTRLGDGYTF; CDR3 DNA: TGTGCCAGTAGTACCCGGTTGGGAGATGGCTACACCTTC
clone size: .; D gene: .; V gene: TRBV19; J gene: TRBJ2-3; CDR3 protein: CASGAAPGFPDTQYF; CDR3 DNA: TGTGCCAGTGGTGCGGCGCCTGGGTTTCCAGATACGCAGTATTTT
clone size: once; D gene: TRBD1; V gene: TRBV15; J gene: TRBJ1-2; CDR3 protein: CATSPRQGALDGYTF; CDR3 DNA: TGTGCCACCAGCCCCCGACAGGGGGCCCTGGATGGCTACACCTTC
clone size: .; D gene: .; V gene: TRBV5-1; J gene: TRBJ1-4; CDR3 protein: CASSSGRGGNEKLFF; CDR3 DNA: TGCGCCAGCAGCTCGGGCCGGGGAGGTAATGAAAAACTGTTTTTT
clone size: once; D gene: .; V gene: TRBV25-1; J gene: TRBJ2-7; CDR3 protein: CASSEYWPTYEQYF; CDR3 DNA: TGTGCCAGCAGTGAATATTGGCCAACCTACGAGCAGTACTTC
clone size: .; D gene: .; V gene: TRBV11-3; J gene: TRBJ2-1; CDR3 protein: CANSSVPGPATSPSYNEQFF; CDR3 DNA: TGTGCCAACTCCTCGGTTCCGGGACCGGCGACTAGTCCATCCTACAATGAGCAGTTCTTC
clone size: few; D gene: .; V gene: TRBV3-1/TRBV3-2; J gene: TRBJ2-2; CDR3 protein: CASSQGRANTGELFF; CDR3 DNA: TGTGCCAGCAGCCAAGGGAGGGCCAACACCGGGGAGCTGTTTTTT
clone size: .; D gene: .; V gene: TRBV5-1; J gene: TRBJ2-1; CDR3 protein: CASSPGGASDEQFF; CDR3 DNA: TGCGCCAGCAGCCCGGGCGGGGCGTCGGATGAGCAGTTCTTC
clone size: .; D gene: TRBD2; V gene: TRBV18; J gene: TRBJ2-1; CDR3 protein: CASSPTSSGRPYNEQFF; CDR3 DNA: TGTGCCAGCTCACCGACCTCTAGCGGGAGGCCCTACAATGAGCAGTTCTTC
clone size: .; D gene: TRBD1; V gene: TRBV5-4; J gene: TRBJ1-1; CDR3 protein: CASSLLDRVNTEAFF; CDR3 DNA: TGTGCCAGCAGCTTGCTCGACAGGGTGAACACTGAAGCTTTCTTT
clone size: .; D gene: TRBD2; V gene: TRBV19; J gene: TRBJ2-7; CDR3 protein: CASTDTSGSGDEQYF; CDR3 DNA: TGTGCCAGTACCGATACTAGCGGGAGTGGCGACGAGCAGTACTTC
clone size: .; D gene: .; V gene: TRBV28; J gene: TRBJ2-3; CDR3 protein: CASTEGGARRGYF; CDR3 DNA: TGTGCCAGCACCGAAGGGGGGGCCAGAAGGGGGTATTTT
clone size: once; D gene: .; V gene: TRBV27; J gene: TRBJ2-1; CDR3 protein: CASSPPGGPNFF; CDR3 DNA: TGTGCCAGCAGTCCCCCAGGGGGGCCCAATTTCTTC
clone size: .; D gene: TRBD1; V gene: TRBV2; J gene: TRBJ1-2; CDR3 protein: CASSEGTGGGYTF; CDR3 DNA: TGTGCCAGCAGTGAAGGGACAGGGGGTGGCTACACCTTC
clone size: once; D gene: .; V gene: TRBV5-1; J gene: TRBJ2-2; CDR3 protein: CASSLGRQTGTGELFF; CDR3 DNA: TGCGCCAGCAGCTTGGGGCGTCAGACGGGCACCGGGGAGCTGTTTTTT
clone size: .; D gene: .; V gene: TRBV3-1/TRBV3-2; J gene: TRBJ2-2; CDR3 protein: CASSPARGRTGELFF; CDR3 DNA: TGTGCCAGCAGCCCGGCCCGGGGTCGCACCGGGGAGCTGTTTTTT
clone size: once; D gene: TRBD2; V gene: TRBV3-1/TRBV3-2; J gene: TRBJ2-2; CDR3 protein: CASSQRTSIAGELFF; CDR3 DNA: TGTGCCAGCAGCCAACGGACTAGCATTGCCGGGGAGCTGTTTTTT
clone size: once; D gene: .; V gene: TRBV6-1; J gene: TRBJ1-2; CDR3 protein: CASSEGQGYGYTF; CDR3 DNA: TGTGCCAGCAGTGAAGGCCAGGGCTATGGCTACACCTTC
clone size: .; D gene: TRBD1; V gene: TRBV5-4; J gene: TRBJ2-7; CDR3 protein: CASSPDRVGYEQYF; CDR3 DNA: TGTGCCAGCAGCCCCGACAGGGTTGGGTACGAGCAGTACTTC
clone size: .; D gene: TRBD2; V gene: TRBV24-1; J gene: TRBJ2-2; CDR3 protein: CATSDAASGNTGELFF; CDR3 DNA: TGTGCCACCAGTGATGCCGCTAGCGGGAACACCGGGGAGCTGTTTTTT
clone size: .; D gene: .; V gene: TRBV18; J gene: TRBJ2-2; CDR3 protein: CASSSPNRDTGAGELFF; CDR3 DNA: TGTGCCAGCTCATCCCCCAACCGGGACACTGGGGCCGGGGAGCTGTTTTTT
clone size: .; D gene: TRBD2; V gene: TRBV5-1; J gene: TRBJ2-1; CDR3 protein: CASGTSGRSSEQFF; CDR3 DNA: TGCGCCAGCGGAACTAGCGGGAGGTCGAGTGAGCAGTTCTTC